These T cell receptor beta chains were read from a single sample in a study of blood T cell repertoires in COVID-19. The table came from immunoSEQ multiplex PCR; TCRdb's copy has only in-frame clones and leaves some out. The data contain roughly 11,000 clones, approximately 79% of them singletons. Sequencing input: peripheral blood. The receptors derive from a human donor in a cohort sampled during active COVID-19. CDR3s include the opening cysteine and the closing phenylalanine or tryptophan. The D gene is left open where the match is weak. The size of a clone is reported for some rows only, either as once, few or many, or as a class for expanded clones.

d_call j_call v_call clone_size cdr3_nt cdr3_aa
TRBD2 TRBJ2-1 TRBV5-1 . TGCGCCAGCAGCGGACTAGCGGCAAACAATGAGCAGTTCTTC CASSGLAANNEQFF
TRBD1 TRBJ1-1 TRBV11-1 . TGTGCCAGCAGCCGGCGACAGGGAATCCTGAACACTGAAGCTTTCTTT CASSRRQGILNTEAFF
. TRBJ2-2 TRBV5-1 . TGCGCCAGCAGCTTTAGTACCGGGGAGCTGTTTTTT CASSFSTGELFF
. TRBJ2-1 TRBV9 . TGTGCCAGCAGCCCTCGGTTCGGGTCCTACAATGAGCAGTTCTTC CASSPRFGSYNEQFF
TRBD1 TRBJ1-4 TRBV4-2 . TGTGCCAGCAGCCCGAGGACCACAGGGGCGGGTATCGATGAAAAACTGTTTTTT CASSPRTTGAGIDEKLFF
. TRBJ2-1 TRBV5-1 . TGCGCCAGCAGCTTGGGGACTACCGCCTACAATGAGCAGTTCTTC CASSLGTTAYNEQFF
TRBD1 TRBJ1-1 TRBV9 . TGTGCCAGCAGCGATACGACAGGGAAGAACACTGAAGCTTTCTTT CASSDTTGKNTEAFF
. TRBJ1-1 TRBV4-1 once TGCGCCAGCAGCCCCGCGGAGCTTAACACTGAAGCTTTCTTT CASSPAELNTEAFF
TRBD1 TRBJ1-1 TRBV7-3 . TGTGCCAGCAGCTTAACTGCAGGACAGGGAAAAGCTTTCTTT CASSLTAGQGKAFF
. TRBJ1-1 TRBV5-4 . TGTGCCAGCGCTGGAGTTAACACTGAAGCTTTCTTT CASAGVNTEAFF
. TRBJ2-2 TRBV24-1 . TGTGCCACCCGCCCCCGGGCGAACACCGGGGAGCTGTTTTTT CATRPRANTGELFF
. TRBJ1-5 TRBV19 . TGTGCCAGTAGTATTATCGGGGACAATCAGCCCCAGCATTTT CASSIIGDNQPQHF
. TRBJ2-2 TRBV12-3/TRBV12-4 once TGTGCCAGCAGATTAGTAGGGGCCGGGGAGCTGTTTTTT CASRLVGAGELFF
TRBD1 TRBJ1-2 TRBV5-4 . TGTGCCAGCAGCGGACAGGGGGATGGCTACACCTTC CASSGQGDGYTF
TRBD1 TRBJ2-3 TRBV5-1 . TGCGCCAGCAGCCCCCAGGGGGGCACAGATACGCAGTATTTT CASSPQGGTDTQYF
. TRBJ2-6 TRBV7-6 . TGTGCCAGCAGCGGTCGGGGCTCTGGGGCCAACGTCCTGACTTTC CASSGRGSGANVLTF
TRBD1 TRBJ1-2 TRBV27 . TGTGCCAGCAGTCGTACAGGGGGCGTCTATGGCTACACCTTC CASSRTGGVYGYTF
. TRBJ2-1 TRBV6-4 . TGTGCCAGCGGAATACTAGGTCGCTCCTACAATGAGCAGTTCTTC CASGILGRSYNEQFF
. TRBJ2-2 TRBV5-5 . TGTGCCAGCAGGCTACGGGACATGAACACCGGGGAGCTGTTTTTT CASRLRDMNTGELFF
TRBD1 TRBJ2-7 TRBV23-1 . TGCGCCAGCAGTCCAGGGGGCTGTTCCTACGAGCAGTACTTC CASSPGGCSYEQYF
TRBD2 TRBJ2-3 TRBV18 . TGTGCCAGCTCACCACTAAATCTAGCGGGGGTCCCCACAGATACGCAGTATTTT CASSPLNLAGVPTDTQYF
TRBD2 TRBJ2-7 TRBV7-3 . TGTGCCAGCAGCTTCCGGCGGGGGGCCTACGAGCAGTACTTC CASSFRRGAYEQYF
. TRBJ2-2 TRBV7-2 . TGTGCCAGCAGCTTACGCGACAGGCGGAACACCGGGGAGCTGTTTTTT CASSLRDRRNTGELFF
. TRBJ2-3 TRBV5-1 . TGCGCCAGCAGCTTGAACCCGGGACAAGGCCCATCAGCACAGTATTTT CASSLNPGQGPSAQYF
. TRBJ1-5 TRBV3-1/TRBV3-2 . TGTGCCAGCAGCCAAGATTCCCCAGGGGATCAGCCCCAGCATTTT CASSQDSPGDQPQHF
TRBD2 TRBJ2-7 TRBV7-2 . TGTGCCAGCAGCTTCGCCGGGACTAGCGGAAGCTCCTACGAGCAGTACTTC CASSFAGTSGSSYEQYF
. TRBJ1-5 TRBV3-1/TRBV3-2 . TGTGCCAGCAGCCAAGGGGTTCCAGGGCCTCAGCCCCAGCATTTT CASSQGVPGPQPQHF
TRBD1 TRBJ2-4 TRBV2 . TGTGCCAGCAGGCTCCAGGGGGACAAAAACATTCAGTACTTC CASRLQGDKNIQYF
TRBD2 TRBJ2-4 TRBV5-1 . TGCGCCAGCCGTCGGACTAGTGGGGGGTTCGGAAACATTCAGTACTTC CASRRTSGGFGNIQYF
. TRBJ2-1 TRBV6-4 . TGTGCCAGCAGTGTTGGTAGCGTAAGGGTAAATGAGCAGTTCTTC CASSVGSVRVNEQFF
. TRBJ2-7 TRBV29-1 . TGCAGCGTAGCTAGGGGTGACGAGCAGTACTTC CSVARGDEQYF
TRBD2 TRBJ2-5 TRBV4-1 . TGCGCCAGCAGCCAACGACAAAGCTCTAGCGGGGGGTTGGAGACCCAGTACTTC CASSQRQSSSGGLETQYF
TRBD1 TRBJ1-2 TRBV9 . TGTGCCAGCAGCAACCGGGACAGGGGGGTGCTTTCGGAGGGCTACACCTTC CASSNRDRGVLSEGYTF
. TRBJ1-2 TRBV7-3 . TGTGCCAGCAGCTCGTCGGGTTTCTATGGCTACACCTTC CASSSSGFYGYTF
. TRBJ2-2 TRBV27 few TGTGCCAGCAGGGGCAGGGACACCGGGGAGCTGTTTTTT CASRGRDTGELFF
TRBD1 TRBJ1-1 TRBV6-2/TRBV6-3 . TGTGCCAGCAGTCCCCGGACAGGGTGGGGTGACACTGAAGCTTTCTTT CASSPRTGWGDTEAFF
TRBD1 TRBJ2-5 TRBV5-1 . TGCGCCAGCAGGTTGTTAGGACAGGGGCAAGAGACCCAGTACTTC CASRLLGQGQETQYF
TRBD2 TRBJ2-5 TRBV7-9 . TGTGCCAGCAGCTCGGGACTAGCGGGGGATAGAGAGACCCAGTACTTC CASSSGLAGDRETQYF
. TRBJ1-1 TRBV6-5 . TGTGCCAGCAGTTACTCGCCAGGGAACACTGAAGCTTTCTTT CASSYSPGNTEAFF